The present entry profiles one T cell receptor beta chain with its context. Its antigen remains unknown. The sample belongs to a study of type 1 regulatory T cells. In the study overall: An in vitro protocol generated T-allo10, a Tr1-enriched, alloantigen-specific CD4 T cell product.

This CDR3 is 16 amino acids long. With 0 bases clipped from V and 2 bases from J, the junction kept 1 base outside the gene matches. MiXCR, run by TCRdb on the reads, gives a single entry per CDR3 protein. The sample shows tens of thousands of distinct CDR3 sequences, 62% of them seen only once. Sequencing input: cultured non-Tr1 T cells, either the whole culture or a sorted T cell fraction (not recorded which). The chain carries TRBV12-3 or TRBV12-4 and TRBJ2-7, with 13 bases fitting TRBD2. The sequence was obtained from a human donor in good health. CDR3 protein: CASSLAGLAGTYEQYF. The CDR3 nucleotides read TGTGCCAGCAGTTTAGCGGGACTAGCGGGAACCTACGAGCAGTACTTC.